This TCR beta chain was profiled in a study of T cell changes during pregnancy in multiple sclerosis (dated by TCRdb to between 2018 and 2021). Describing the broader study: Changes in the T cell repertoire over the course of pregnancy were examined in this study in women with multiple sclerosis.

The V end loses 5 bases and the J end loses 5 bases, and a stretch of 18 bases separates them. CDR1 is given as SGHAT and CDR2 as FQNNGV, both from the germline V gene. From its cysteine to its phenylalanine, the CDR3 spans 15 amino acids. Only the CDR3 DNA is retained, 45 bases long and in frame from the first base. To note about this clone: Its cognate antigen has yet to be identified. Base-call qualities are not available, and no considerably larger clone is one nucleotide away.

The library was produced with the immunoSEQ multiplex PCR assay. In TCRdb, the immuneACCESS table is reduced to in-frame sequences with V and J assigned. These tables do not hold every clone; where another copy was compared, an unresolved V gene accounts for under half, and the others remain unexplained. For this sample the table gives roughly 69,000 clones, of which roughly 90% were detected only once. Together, the top ten hold roughly 1.3% of the sample. The sequencing used peripheral blood, collected in the third trimester of pregnancy. Recombination linked TRBV11-2 to TRBJ1-1; no D gene can be assigned with confidence. This TCR was recovered from a female donor with multiple sclerosis, enrolled in a pregnancy study. The DNA sequence is as follows: TGTGCCAGCAGCCCCGGTTCCTGGGCCACAACTGAAGCTTTCTTT. Its translation reads: CASSPGSWATTEAFF.